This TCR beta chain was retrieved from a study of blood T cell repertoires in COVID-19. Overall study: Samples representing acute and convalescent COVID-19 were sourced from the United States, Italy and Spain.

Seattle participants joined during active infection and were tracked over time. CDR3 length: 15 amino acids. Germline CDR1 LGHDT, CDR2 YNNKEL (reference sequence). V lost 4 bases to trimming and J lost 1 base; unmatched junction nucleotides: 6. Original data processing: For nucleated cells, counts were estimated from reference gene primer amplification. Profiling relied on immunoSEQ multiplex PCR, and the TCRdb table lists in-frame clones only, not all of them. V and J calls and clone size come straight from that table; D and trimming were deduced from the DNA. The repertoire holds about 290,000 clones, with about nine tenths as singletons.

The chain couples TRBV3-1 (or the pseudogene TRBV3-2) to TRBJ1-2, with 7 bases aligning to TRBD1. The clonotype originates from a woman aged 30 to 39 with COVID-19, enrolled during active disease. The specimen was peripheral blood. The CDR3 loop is CASSPRGQINYGYTF. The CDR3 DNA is TGTGCCAGCAGCCCCAGGGGACAGATTAACTATGGCTACACCTTC.